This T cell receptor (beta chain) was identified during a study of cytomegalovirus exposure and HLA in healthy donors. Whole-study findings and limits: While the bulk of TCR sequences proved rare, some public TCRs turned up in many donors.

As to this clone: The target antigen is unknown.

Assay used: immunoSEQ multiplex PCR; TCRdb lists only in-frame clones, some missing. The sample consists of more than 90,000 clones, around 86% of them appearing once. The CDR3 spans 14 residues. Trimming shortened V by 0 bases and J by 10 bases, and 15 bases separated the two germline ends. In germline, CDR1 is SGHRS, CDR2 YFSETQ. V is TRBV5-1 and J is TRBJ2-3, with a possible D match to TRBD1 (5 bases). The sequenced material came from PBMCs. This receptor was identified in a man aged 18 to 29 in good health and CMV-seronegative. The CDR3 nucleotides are TGCGCCAGCAGCTTGGCCCAGGGCTTGTCTGCGCAGTATTTT. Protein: CASSLAQGLSAQYF.